This TCR beta chain was captured in a study of shared clonotypes between healthy human individuals. The CDR3 is made up of 14 amino acids. The V gene's germline CDR1 is SGDLS and CDR2 YYNGEE. Trimming stripped 0 bases from V and 2 bases from J, with 8 bases between. Sequenced by immunoSEQ multiplex PCR; TCRdb stores in-frame clones only, minus some. The sample lists some 1,600,000 clones, nearly 99% occurring once. This clone was seen only once. The sample has other DNA sequences that encode this CDR3 too. Sample: naive CD4+ T cells sorted from blood. The subset here: CD45RA+ positively selected. The receptor comes from a man younger than 45 in good health. The gene calls are TRBV9 and TRBJ1-1; D is perhaps TRBD1 (5 bases). CDR3: CASSVAGGNTEAFF. As DNA, the CDR3 is TGTGCCAGCAGCGTAGCGGGGGGTAACACTGAAGCTTTCTTT.